This note documents a single T cell receptor beta chain sequence. The sample is drawn from a study of beta chain features in type 1 diabetes. The investigators reverse transcribed all of the isolated RNA, so they sequenced expressed TCRB transcripts. Clones were read by immunoSEQ multiplex PCR, and TCRdb kept only the in-frame ones, dropping some. This table has 240,000 or so clones, around 68% appearing once. The germline gives CDR1 ENHRY, CDR2 SYGVKD. V gave up 0 bases and J gave up 0 bases, with 4 bases separating them. The CDR3 runs 14 residues. Source material: naive CD4+ T cells from blood. This receptor was identified in a man aged 25-45 years in good health. The chain employs TRBV10-3 and TRBJ2-3, with D unresolved. CDR3: CAISESLSTDTQYF. In DNA form, the CDR3 reads TGTGCCATCAGTGAGTCTCTGAGCACAGATACGCAGTATTTT.